These 27 T cell receptor beta chains originate from one sample sequenced in a study of T cells in tuberculosis. Profiling relied on immunoSEQ multiplex PCR, and the TCRdb table lists in-frame clones only, not all of them. The sample lists 25,000 to 35,000 clones, approximately 93% occurring once. Sequenced: PBMCs. The receptors shown here come from a donor between 10 and 35 years old with latent tuberculosis or without tuberculosis infection.

The J gene is TRBJ2-2, the V gene TRBV11-2; perhaps TRBD2 as D (6 bases). The CDR3 spans 18 residues. Germline lookup yields CDR1 SGHAT and CDR2 FQNNGV. V was cut by 0 bases and J by 4 bases, with 18 bases left in between. For the CDR3, the DNA is TGTGCCAGCAGCTTAGACCCCGGGCTAGCGATGGGCACCGGGGAGCTGTTTTTT. Protein product: CASSLDPGLAMGTGELFF.

The chain is built from TRBV11-2 and TRBJ2-3; D may be TRBD2 (5 bases). Per the germline V gene, CDR1 is SGHAT and CDR2 is FQNNGV. The CDR3 sequence is 15 residues long. Trimming stripped 2 bases from V and 2 bases from J, with 11 bases between. Written as DNA, the CDR3 is TGTGCCAGCAGCTTATCTGTCGGGGACACAGATACGCAGTATTTT. Translating gives CASSLSVGDTDTQYF.

Here the CDR3 DNA reads TGTGCCAGCAGCCCCGGGACAGGCTACGAGCAGTACTTC. Translation gives CASSPGTGYEQYF. The chain links TRBV7-2 to TRBJ2-7, with 8 positions matching TRBD1. This CDR3 comprises 13 residues. After removal of 5 bases from V and 3 bases from J, the junction contained 3 bases not matched to a gene. The germline V gene has CDR1 SGHTA and CDR2 FQGNSA.

As DNA, the CDR3 is TGTGCCAGCAGACGGACAGGTGGGGTCTACGAGCAGTACTTC. This encodes CASRRTGGVYEQYF. This chain connects TRBV27 to TRBJ2-7; 7 bases agree with TRBD1. Germline CDR1 MNHEY, CDR2 SMNVEV (reference sequence). This CDR3 has 14 amino acids. After removal of 6 bases from V and 3 bases from J, the junction contained 8 bases not matched to a gene.

The rearrangement links TRBV28 to TRBJ1-5; D gene uncertain. This CDR3 spans 18 amino acids. V gave up 1 base and J gave up 4 bases, with 20 bases separating them. Per the germline V gene, CDR1 is MDHEN and CDR2 is SYDVKM. The DNA for the CDR3 is TGTGCCAGCAGTTTATTTTATATTAACAGCCTAATGAATCAGCCCCAGCATTTT. Its translation: CASSLFYINSLMNQPQHF.

This chain connects TRBV2 to TRBJ1-6; TRBD1 is a possible D gene (5 bases). Per germline, CDR1 SNHLY and CDR2 FYNNEI. Trimming stripped 6 bases from V and 6 bases from J, with 15 bases between. The CDR3 spans 15 residues. CDR3 coding DNA: TGTGCCAGCAGGCCCCGTCGGGGGAGTAATTCACCCCTCCACTTT. Translated, it gives CASRPRRGSNSPLHF.

The chain is built from TRBV7-2 and TRBJ1-4; D gene ambiguous. This CDR3 has 15 amino acids. V was trimmed by 5 bases and J by 4 bases, leaving 14 bases between them. The germline CDR1 and CDR2 sequences are SGHTA and FQGNSA. CDR3 DNA: TGTGCCAGCAGCGTCCGGGGAGGGATTAATGAAAAACTGTTTTTT. Its translation is CASSVRGGINEKLFF.

Only a few counts were recorded for this clone. This chain uses TRBV6-1 with TRBJ1-2, with 9 nucleotides matching TRBD1. Germline V gene lookup returns CDR1 MNHNS and CDR2 SASEGT. The CDR3 sequence is 18 residues long. Trimming cost V 1 base and J 4 bases; bases outside gene matches: 13. CDR3 bases: TGTGCCAGCAGTGAAGGTAACAGGGGGCGATTCTATGGCTATGGCTACACCTTC. Translation: CASSEGNRGRFYGYGYTF.

In the case of this clone: The junction differs from germline at one of its ends, possibly a read error. V usage is TRBV13 and J usage is TRBJ2-7, with TRBD1 matching over 9 bases. Germline V gene sequence: CDR1 PRHDT, CDR2 FYEKMQ (reference sequence). The CDR3 consists of 13 residues. CDR3 DNA sequence: TGTGCCAGCAGCTTAGGAACAGGGGGCAACATGGACTTC. It encodes CASSLGTGGNMDF.

The chain's CDR3 is CASSPRQDSYNSPLHF. The CDR3 coding sequence is TGTGCCAGCAGCCCCCGACAGGACTCCTATAATTCACCCCTCCACTTT. The chain combines TRBV7-2 with TRBJ1-6, with a weak D call TRBD1 (6 bases). CDR1 is SGHTA and CDR2 is FQGNSA in the germline V gene. CDR3 size: 16 residues. The V and J ends lost 5 bases and 0 bases respectively, with 11 bases between them.

The chain employs TRBV18 and TRBJ2-4, with D unclear. Trimming took off 6 bases at V and 3 bases at J, with 12 bases between the two ends. Germline CDR1 KGHSH, CDR2 LQKENI. This CDR3 is built from 14 residues. In nucleotides, the CDR3 is TGTGCCAGCTCGCCTCTAGAAGGCAAAAACATTCAGTACTTC. Translation: CASSPLEGKNIQYF.

This chain links TRBV5-6 with TRBJ1-2; 7 bases fit TRBD1. Per the germline V gene, CDR1 is SGHDT and CDR2 is YYEEEE. V was clipped by 1 base and J by 6 bases; unmatched bases: 12. The CDR3 is 16 residues long. For the CDR3, the DNA is TGTGCCAGCAGCTTGTTTGGGGCACAGGGGTTCGATGGCTACACCTTC. It specifies CASSLFGAQGFDGYTF.

The rearrangement joins TRBV6-5 to TRBJ1-2; 8 nucleotides agree with TRBD1. The CDR3 totals 12 residues. Germline-derived CDR1 and CDR2 are MNHEY and SVGAGI. The V gene end was trimmed by 6 bases and the J gene end by 8 bases; junction bases not matched to a gene: 5. Here the CDR3 reads CASSPDRVGYTF. CDR3 bases: TGTGCCAGCAGCCCGGACAGGGTCGGCTACACCTTC.

The rearrangement joins TRBV2 to TRBJ1-1; 8 bases fit TRBD1. CDR3 length: 13 residues. Germline CDR1 is SNHLY and CDR2 is FYNNEI. With 8 bases clipped from V and 3 bases from J, the junction kept 5 bases outside the gene matches. Here the CDR3 DNA reads TGTGCCAGCGAACTACAGGGGGACACTGAAGCTTTCTTT. Its translation is CASELQGDTEAFF.

The rearrangement uses TRBV2 and TRBJ2-1; D might be TRBD1 (5 bases). This CDR3 contains 13 residues. The germline gives CDR1 SNHLY, CDR2 FYNNEI. Deletions cut 6 bases from V and 10 bases from J, with 16 bases between. The CDR3 loop is CASRKGAGYEQFF. DNA of the CDR3: TGTGCCAGCAGGAAAGGGGCCGGGTACGAGCAGTTCTTC.

CDR3 amino acids: CASSLGAYEQYF. The CDR3 coding sequence is TGTGCCAGCAGCTTGGGGGCTTACGAGCAGTACTTC. The chain has TRBV5-6 and TRBJ2-7; D gene ambiguous. This CDR3 has 12 residues. The germline V gene has CDR1 SGHDT and CDR2 YYEEEE. V lost 0 bases, J lost 4 bases, and 5 bases lay in between.

DNA for the CDR3: TGCGCCAGCAGCTTGGGACAGGGCCATTTGAGCGAGCAGTACTTC. Translated, it gives CASSLGQGHLSEQYF. V gene TRBV5-1 combines with J gene TRBJ2-7, with 7 nucleotides matching TRBD1. The germline CDR1 and CDR2 sequences are SGHRS and YFSETQ. V shed 0 bases and J 6 bases; nucleotides not matched to a gene: 9. This CDR3 region has 15 residues.

The chain recombines TRBV5-1 with TRBJ1-5; 8 bases agree with TRBD1. Looked up from germline, CDR1 is SGHRS and CDR2 is YFSETQ. The junction had 4 bases not matched to a gene; V was cut back by 1 base and J by 4 bases. The CDR3 covers 15 residues. In DNA, the CDR3 is TGCGCCAGCAGCTTGACAGGGGGGACAAATCAGCCCCAGCATTTT. It codes for CASSLTGGTNQPQHF. The whole variable domain, filled in from reference TRBV5-1 and TRBJ1-5, reads KAGVTQTPRYLIKTRGQQVTLSCSPISGHRSVSWYQQTPGQGLQFLFEYFSETQRNKGNFPGRFSGRQFSNSRSEMNVSTLELGDSALYLCASSLTGGTNQPQHFGDGTRLSIL.

This chain connects TRBV13 to TRBJ1-4; unclear D gene. Germline values: CDR1 PRHDT, CDR2 FYEKMQ (reference sequence). The CDR3 covers 11 residues. V dropped 5 bases and J dropped 4 bases, with 2 bases sitting between them. CDR3 amino acids: CASSLNEKLFF. The CDR3 DNA reads TGTGCCAGCAGCCTTAATGAAAAACTGTTTTTT.

The chain uses TRBV2 and TRBJ1-2; TRBD1 matches at 7 bases. V lost 7 bases, J lost 1 base, and 3 bases stayed unmatched. The CDR3 length is 13 residues. CDR1 and CDR2 from the germline V gene are SNHLY and FYNNEI. CDR3 coding DNA: TGTGCCAGCACAGGGGGTCTTAACTATGGCTACACCTTC. Residues: CASTGGLNYGYTF.

In DNA, the CDR3 is TGCGCCAGCAGCCTCGAAAGGGACTTGAGGCAGTACTTC. Amino acid sequence: CASSLERDLRQYF. This chain connects TRBV4-1 to TRBJ2-7, with a tentative D call TRBD2 (6 bases). Trimming left V 4 bases short and J 9 bases short, with 16 bases between. The CDR3 is made up of 13 amino acids. Germline V gene lookup returns CDR1 MGHRA and CDR2 YSYEKL.

This sequence joins TRBV11-2 and TRBJ2-5, with 9 bases that match TRBD1. Germline CDR1 is SGHAT and CDR2 is FQNNGV. V dropped 5 bases and J dropped 4; count of bases not matched to a gene: 2. The CDR3 is 13 amino acids. CDR3 DNA sequence: TGTGCCAGCAGCAAGGGACAGGGAGAGACCCAGTACTTC. It is translated as CASSKGQGETQYF.

The chain joins TRBV2 to TRBJ2-1; perhaps TRBD2 as D (6 bases). The CDR3 is made up of 14 amino acids. Germline V gene sequence: CDR1 SNHLY, CDR2 FYNNEI. Trimming left V 8 bases short and J 4 bases short, with 15 bases between. CDR3 bases: TGTGCCAGCCGGGGGACCTCGGATTACAATGAGCAGTTCTTC. Translated, it gives CASRGTSDYNEQFF.

This sequence joins TRBV5-1 and TRBJ2-3; D is possibly TRBD2 (6 bases). With 10 bases removed from V and 9 bases from J, the gap between germline ends came to 18 bases. CDR1 and CDR2 (germline): SGHRS, YFSETQ. The CDR3 runs to 12 residues. The CDR3 coding sequence is TGCGCCTCCATCTCGGACTATCGAACGCAGTATTTT. Translation: CASISDYRTQYF.

The chain employs TRBV5-4 and TRBJ2-7; 7 bases agree with TRBD1. Trimming took 4 bases from V and 1 from J; bases not matched to a gene: 5. Germline V CDR1 and CDR2: SGHNT, YYREEE (reference sequence). The CDR3 length is 14 residues. CDR3 bases: TGTGCCAGCAGCACTAAGACAGGGTCCTACGAGCAGTACTTC. Protein sequence: CASSTKTGSYEQYF.

This sequence joins TRBV2 and TRBJ2-3, with 11 bases fitting TRBD2. The trim removed 5 bases at V and 5 bases at J, leaving 6 bases unmatched. From germline, CDR1 is SNHLY and CDR2 FYNNEI. The length of the CDR3 is 15 residues. The CDR3, as DNA: TGTGCCAGCAGTCGTTTAGCGGGAGGGGGAGATACGCAGTATTTT. It specifies CASSRLAGGGDTQYF.

This rearrangement joins TRBV5-6 to TRBJ2-7, with D uncertain. The germline CDR1 and CDR2 sequences are SGHDT and YYEEEE. V was shortened by 5 bases and J by 3 bases, with 12 bases between the two germline ends. The CDR3 has 13 amino acids. CDR3 nucleotides: TGTGCCAGCAGTCCCGATAGAAGCTACGAGCAGTACTTC. This gives the protein CASSPDRSYEQYF.